This T cell receptor beta chain was profiled in a study of T cells in tuberculosis. Study conclusions and caveats: Active tuberculosis TCR-alpha repertoires lay closer to GMM-specific TCRs than IGRA-negative controls, suggesting clonal expansion.

As for time point: new active TB diagnosis, blood taken before or within 7 days of starting treatment. Each patient had positive sputum smear microscopy and/or positive culture. Comment on this clone: Its antigen is unknown.

TCRdb's table, derived via immunoSEQ multiplex PCR, lists solely in-frame clones and lacks some. This table holds tens of thousands of clones, around 92% found once. The sample here was PBMCs, taken at tuberculosis diagnosis. The clonotype comes from an adult with tuberculosis. Some clones in this sample may be carry-over from other donors' samples.

As DNA, the CDR3 is TGTGCCTGGGGGACAGAAAGCGAGCAGTACTTC. Its protein is CAWGTESEQYF. This chain joins TRBV30 and TRBJ2-7; the match to TRBD1 covers 7 bases. This CDR3 contains 11 residues. V lost 5 bases, J lost 6 bases, and 4 bases stayed unmatched. Looked up from germline, CDR1 is GTSNPN and CDR2 is SVGIG (reference sequence).